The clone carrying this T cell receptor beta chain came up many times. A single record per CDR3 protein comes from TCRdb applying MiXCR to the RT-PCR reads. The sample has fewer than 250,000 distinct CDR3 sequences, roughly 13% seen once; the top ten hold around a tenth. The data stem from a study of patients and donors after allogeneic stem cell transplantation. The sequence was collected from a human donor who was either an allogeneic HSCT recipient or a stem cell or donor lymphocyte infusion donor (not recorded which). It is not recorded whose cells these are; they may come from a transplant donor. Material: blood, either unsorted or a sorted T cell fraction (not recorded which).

CDR3 region: CSVDVPVGGYTF. CDR3 coding DNA: TGCAGCGTTGACGTCCCAGTCGGCGGCTACACCTTC. The rearrangement joins TRBV29-1 to TRBJ1-2, with D unresolved. V gave up 3 bases and J gave up 8 bases, with 13 bases separating them. This CDR3 is 12 amino acids long. CDR1 is SQVTM, CDR2 ANQGSEA, per germline.